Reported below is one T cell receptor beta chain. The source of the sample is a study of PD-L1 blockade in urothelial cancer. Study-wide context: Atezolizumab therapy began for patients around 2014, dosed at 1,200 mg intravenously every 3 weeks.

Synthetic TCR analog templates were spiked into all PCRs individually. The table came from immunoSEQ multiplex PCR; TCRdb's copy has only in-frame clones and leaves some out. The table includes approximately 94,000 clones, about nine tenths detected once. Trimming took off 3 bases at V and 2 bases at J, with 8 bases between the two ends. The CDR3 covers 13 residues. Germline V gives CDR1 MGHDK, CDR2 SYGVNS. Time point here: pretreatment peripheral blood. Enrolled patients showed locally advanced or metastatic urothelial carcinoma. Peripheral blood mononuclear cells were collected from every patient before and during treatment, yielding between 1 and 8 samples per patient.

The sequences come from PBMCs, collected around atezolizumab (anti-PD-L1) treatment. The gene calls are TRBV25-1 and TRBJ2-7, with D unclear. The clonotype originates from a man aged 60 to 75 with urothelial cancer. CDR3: CASSEVHTYEQYF. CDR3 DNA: TGTGCCAGCAGTGAGGTACACACCTACGAGCAGTACTTC.